The clone carrying this TCR beta chain was counted between two and nine times. This entry is derived from a study of blood T cell repertoires in COVID-19. The junction had 5 bases not matched to a gene; V was cut back by 6 bases and J by 7 bases. This CDR3 spans 14 amino acids. Germline CDR1 is MNHEY and CDR2 is SMNVEV (reference sequence). Assay: immunoSEQ multiplex PCR; the TCRdb copy retains only in-frame clones and omits some. The sample yields about 150,000 clones, approximately 90% seen once. The sequence came from a human donor in a cohort sampled during active COVID-19. The V and J genes are TRBV27 and TRBJ1-4, with 10 nucleotides matching TRBD1. What was sequenced was peripheral blood. Here the CDR3 reads CASRDRDRGEKLFF. The CDR3 DNA reads as TGTGCCAGCAGGGATCGGGACAGGGGTGAAAAACTGTTTTTT.